Listed here are 16 T cell receptor beta chains from one sample, sequenced in a study of radiation and T cells in renal cell carcinoma. The protocol was immunoSEQ multiplex PCR, while the TCRdb copy is restricted to in-frame clones and leaves out a portion. The table lists more than 140,000 clones, 83% of them singletons. Time point of the sample: baseline pretreatment blood. The treatment here: 15 Gy SBRT to primary tumor, nephrectomy 4 weeks later. The sequencing used blood, collected from a patient whose treatment included radiotherapy and nephrectomy. These receptors came from a woman aged 50 to 65 with renal cell carcinoma.

J is TRBJ1-1 and V is TRBV4-3; weak D call: TRBD1 (5 bases). Per germline, CDR1 LGHNA and CDR2 YSLEER. The CDR3 runs 14 residues. Trimming removed 1 base from V and 0 bases from J, with 6 bases in between. In DNA, the CDR3 is TGCGCCAGCAGCCAAGGACAGCTGAACACTGAAGCTTTCTTT. This codes for CASSQGQLNTEAFF.

This clone turned up a few times. The chain carries TRBV27 and TRBJ1-1; D is undetermined. Trimming cost V 8 bases and J 1 base, with 11 bases left between them. The length of the CDR3 is 13 residues. Germline V gives CDR1 MNHEY, CDR2 SMNVEV (reference sequence). The CDR3 sequence is CASRPAENTEAFF. CDR3 sequence (DNA): TGTGCCAGCCGTCCAGCGGAGAACACTGAAGCTTTCTTT.

The chain joins TRBV19 to TRBJ1-5; D is unresolved. Germline CDR1 is LNHDA and CDR2 is SQIVND (reference sequence). This CDR3 spans 14 amino acids. The V end was cut by 6 bases, the J end by 4 bases, with 13 bases between. CDR3 protein: CASSHGLVNQPQHF. In DNA form, the CDR3 reads TGTGCCAGTAGCCATGGACTCGTTAATCAGCCCCAGCATTTT.

The J gene is TRBJ2-6, the V gene TRBV7-9; D ambiguous. CDR1 and CDR2 from the germline V gene are SEHNR and FQNEAQ (reference sequence). CDR3 length: 13 amino acids. V lost 3 bases to trimming and J lost 0 bases, with 0 bases between them. CDR3 DNA: TGTGCCAGCAGCTTCTCTGGGGCCAACGTCCTGACTTTC. Translating it yields CASSFSGANVLTF.

The rearrangement links TRBV18 to TRBJ1-5; TRBD1 might be the D (5 bases). Germline V gene lookup returns CDR1 KGHSH and CDR2 LQKENI. The CDR3 is made up of 18 amino acids. The V end lost 3 bases, the J end lost 1 base, and 19 bases lay between the germline ends. The CDR3 DNA reads TGTGCCAGCTCACCCCTTAGTACGGGGGACGGAAGCAATCAGCCCCAGCATTTT. Its translation: CASSPLSTGDGSNQPQHF.

The chain is built from TRBV30 and TRBJ2-1; 8 nucleotides align to TRBD2. CDR1 and CDR2 from the germline V gene are GTSNPN and SVGIG (reference sequence). V was pared by 3 bases and J by 4 bases, with 8 bases of the junction left unmatched. The CDR3 is made up of 15 amino acids. This CDR3 is CAWRETGGGYNEQFF. CDR3 nucleotides: TGTGCCTGGAGGGAGACGGGAGGGGGTTACAATGAGCAGTTCTTC.

V and J are TRBV19 and TRBJ2-3; D uncertain. Trimming took off 6 bases at V and 2 bases at J, with 9 bases between the two ends. This CDR3 has 13 amino acids. From germline, CDR1 is LNHDA and CDR2 SQIVND (reference sequence). The CDR3 sequence: CASSGRLTDTQYF. The CDR3 DNA sequence: TGTGCCAGTAGCGGACGGCTCACAGATACGCAGTATTTT. Together with reference TRBV19 and TRBJ2-3, the CDR3 gives the full variable domain: DGGITQSPKYLFRKEGQNVTLSCEQNLNHDAMYWYRQDPGQGLRLIYYSQIVNDFQKGDIAEGYSVSREKKESFPLTVTSAQKNPTAFYLCASSGRLTDTQYFGPGTRLTVL.

V gene TRBV5-5 combines with J gene TRBJ1-5; the match to TRBD1 covers 7 bases. CDR1 is SGHKS and CDR2 is YYEKEE in the germline V gene (reference sequence). V shed 0 bases, J shed 6 bases, and the junction held 6 bases outside the gene matches. The length of the CDR3 is 15 residues. The CDR3 DNA sequence: TGTGCCAGCAGCTTGGGACAGGGTTTCTCTCAGCCCCAGCATTTT. This translates into CASSLGQGFSQPQHF.

This chain connects TRBV5-1 to TRBJ1-1; D unresolved. The CDR3 sequence is 13 residues long. Germline V gene data show CDR1 as SGHRS and CDR2 as YFSETQ. Trimming stripped 4 bases from V and 0 bases from J, with 7 bases between. The CDR3 DNA is TGCGCCAGCAGCCTGGGCGTGAACACTGAAGCTTTCTTT. Translated, it gives CASSLGVNTEAFF. The full variable domain, completed using reference TRBV5-1 and TRBJ1-1, is KAGVTQTPRYLIKTRGQQVTLSCSPISGHRSVSWYQQTPGQGLQFLFEYFSETQRNKGNFPGRFSGRQFSNSRSEMNVSTLELGDSALYLCASSLGVNTEAFFGQGTRLTVV.

In DNA, the CDR3 is TGTGCCAGCAGCTTAGTAGCCCTGAACACCGGGGAGCTGTTTTTT. Translated, it gives CASSLVALNTGELFF. This chain connects TRBV7-2 to TRBJ2-2; D gene uncertain. The CDR3 loop spans 15 amino acids. Trimming took off 1 base at V and 1 base at J, with 7 bases between the two ends. The germline V gene encodes CDR1 SGHTA and CDR2 FQGNSA. The whole variable domain, filled in from reference TRBV7-2 and TRBJ2-2, reads GAGVSQSPSNKVTEKGKDVELRCDPISGHTALYWYRQSLGQGLEFLIYFQGNSAPDKSGLPSDRFSAERTGGSVSTLTIQRTQQEDSAVYLCASSLVALNTGELFFGEGSRLTVL.

Of note for this clone: One end of the junction varies from germline; a read error may be responsible. The genes are TRBV30 and TRBJ2-1, with 7 bases identical to TRBD1. Germline V gives CDR1 GTSNPN, CDR2 SVGIG (reference sequence). The CDR3 extends over 13 amino acids. The CDR3 coding sequence is TGTGCCTGGAGTGTATCCTTTGGGACAGCCATGGTCTTC. Residues: CAWSVSFGTAMVF.

This sequence joins TRBV28 and TRBJ1-5; weak D call: TRBD1 (5 bases). Germline V CDR1 and CDR2: MDHEN, SYDVKM. The CDR3 runs 14 residues. Deletions cut 4 bases from V and 6 bases from J, with 13 bases between. CDR3 nucleotides: TGTGCCAGCAGTTCCCCCGACAGAGTTCAGCCCCAGCATTTT. This translates into CASSSPDRVQPQHF.

This clone was picked up one time. J is TRBJ2-7 and V is TRBV7-2; D perhaps matches TRBD1 (5 bases). CDR3 length equals 15 residues. Looked up from germline, CDR1 is SGHTA and CDR2 is FQGNSA. V dropped 1 base and J dropped 2 bases, with 12 bases sitting between them. As DNA, the CDR3 is TGTGCCAGCAGCTTAGGTCAGGCAGGGACCTACGAGCAGTACTTC. This gives the protein CASSLGQAGTYEQYF.

V usage is TRBV7-2 and J usage is TRBJ2-3; 8 bases are a match to TRBD1. The CDR3 runs 16 residues. Germline values: CDR1 SGHTA, CDR2 FQGNSA. The ends lost 1 base at V and 7 bases at J; junction bases unmatched: 10. CDR3 protein: CASSLGLRDRGHTQYF. DNA of the CDR3: TGTGCCAGCAGCTTAGGGCTAAGAGACAGGGGTCATACGCAGTATTTT.

The rearrangement links TRBV7-2 to TRBJ1-5; tentative D call: TRBD1 (6 bases). The germline V gene has CDR1 SGHTA and CDR2 FQGNSA. V gave up 1 base and J gave up 7 bases, with 14 bases separating them. The length of the CDR3 is 15 residues. The CDR3 DNA is TGTGCCAGCAGCTTAGGAACCCCAGGGGTGCAGCCCCAGCATTTT. Amino acid sequence: CASSLGTPGVQPQHF.

The chain is built from TRBV9 and TRBJ2-3, with TRBD1 as a possible D gene (6 bases). CDR3 length equals 17 residues. V lost 0 bases, J lost 4 bases, and 18 bases lay in between. Per the germline V gene, CDR1 is SGDLS and CDR2 is YYNGEE. The CDR3 reads CASSVGPTGDISDTQYF. The CDR3 DNA follows: TGTGCCAGCAGCGTAGGACCGACCGGGGACATCTCAGATACGCAGTATTTT.